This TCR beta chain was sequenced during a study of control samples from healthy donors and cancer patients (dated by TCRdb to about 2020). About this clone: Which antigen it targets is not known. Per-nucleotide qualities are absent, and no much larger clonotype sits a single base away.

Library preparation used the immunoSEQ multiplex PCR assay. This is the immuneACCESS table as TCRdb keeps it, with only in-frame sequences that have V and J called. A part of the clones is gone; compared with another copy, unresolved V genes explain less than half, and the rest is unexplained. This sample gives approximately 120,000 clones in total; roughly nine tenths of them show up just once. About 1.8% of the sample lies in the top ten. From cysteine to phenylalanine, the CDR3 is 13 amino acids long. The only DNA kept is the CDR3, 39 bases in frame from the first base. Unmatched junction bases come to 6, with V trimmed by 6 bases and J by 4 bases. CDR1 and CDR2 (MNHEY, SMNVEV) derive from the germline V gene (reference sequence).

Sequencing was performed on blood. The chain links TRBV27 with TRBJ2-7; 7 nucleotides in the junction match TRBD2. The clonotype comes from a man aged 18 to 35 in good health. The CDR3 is CASSPPLAYEQYF. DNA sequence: TGTGCCAGCAGCCCCCCACTAGCGTACGAGCAGTACTTC.